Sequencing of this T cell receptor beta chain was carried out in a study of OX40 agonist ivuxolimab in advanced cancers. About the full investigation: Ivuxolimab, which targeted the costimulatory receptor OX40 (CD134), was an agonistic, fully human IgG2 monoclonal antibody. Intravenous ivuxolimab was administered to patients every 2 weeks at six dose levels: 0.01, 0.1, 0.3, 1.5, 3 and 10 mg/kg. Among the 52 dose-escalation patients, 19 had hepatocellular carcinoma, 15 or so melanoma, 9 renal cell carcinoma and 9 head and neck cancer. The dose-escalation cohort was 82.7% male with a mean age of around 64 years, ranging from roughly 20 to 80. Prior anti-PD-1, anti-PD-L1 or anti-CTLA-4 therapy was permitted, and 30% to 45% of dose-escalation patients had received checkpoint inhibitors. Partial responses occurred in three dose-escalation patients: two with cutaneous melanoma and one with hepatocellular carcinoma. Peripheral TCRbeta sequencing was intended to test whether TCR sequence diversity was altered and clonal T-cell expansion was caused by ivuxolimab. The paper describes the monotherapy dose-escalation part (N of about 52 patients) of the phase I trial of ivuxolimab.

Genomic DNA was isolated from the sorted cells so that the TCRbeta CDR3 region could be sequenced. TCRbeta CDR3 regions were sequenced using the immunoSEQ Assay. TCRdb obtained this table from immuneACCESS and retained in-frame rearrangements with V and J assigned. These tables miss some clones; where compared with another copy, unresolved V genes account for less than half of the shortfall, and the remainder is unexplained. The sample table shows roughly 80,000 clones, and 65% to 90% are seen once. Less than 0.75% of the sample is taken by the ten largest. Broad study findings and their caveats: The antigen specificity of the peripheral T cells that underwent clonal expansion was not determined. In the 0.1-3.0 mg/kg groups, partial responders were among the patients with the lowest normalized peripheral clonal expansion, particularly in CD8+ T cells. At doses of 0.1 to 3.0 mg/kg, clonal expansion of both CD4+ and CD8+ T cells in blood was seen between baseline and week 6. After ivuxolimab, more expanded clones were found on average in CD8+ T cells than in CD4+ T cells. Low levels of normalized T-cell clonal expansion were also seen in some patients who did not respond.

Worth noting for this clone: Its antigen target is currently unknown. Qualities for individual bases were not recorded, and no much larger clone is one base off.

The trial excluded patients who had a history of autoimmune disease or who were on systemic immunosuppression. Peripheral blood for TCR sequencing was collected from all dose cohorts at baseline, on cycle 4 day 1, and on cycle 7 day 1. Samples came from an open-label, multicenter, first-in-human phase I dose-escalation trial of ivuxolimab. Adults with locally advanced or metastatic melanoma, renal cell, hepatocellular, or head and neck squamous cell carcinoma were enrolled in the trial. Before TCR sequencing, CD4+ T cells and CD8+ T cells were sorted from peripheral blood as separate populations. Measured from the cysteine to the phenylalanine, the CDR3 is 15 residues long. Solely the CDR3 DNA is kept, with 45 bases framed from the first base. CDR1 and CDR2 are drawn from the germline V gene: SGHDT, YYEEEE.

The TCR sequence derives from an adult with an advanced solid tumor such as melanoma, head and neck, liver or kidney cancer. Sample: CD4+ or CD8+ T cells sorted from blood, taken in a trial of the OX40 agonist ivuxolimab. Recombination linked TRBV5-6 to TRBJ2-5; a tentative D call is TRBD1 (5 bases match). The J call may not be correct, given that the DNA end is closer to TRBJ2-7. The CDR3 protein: CASSLGGNPGHEQYF. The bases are TGTGCCAGCAGCTTGGGGGGCAACCCAGGCCACGAGCAGTACTTC.